The clone carrying this T cell receptor (beta chain) was seen only once. Its specificity is unknown. The data derive from a study of cytomegalovirus exposure and HLA in healthy donors. The trim removed 5 bases at V and 6 bases at J, leaving 9 bases unmatched. Germline CDR1 is MNHNY and CDR2 is SVGAGI (reference sequence). CDR3 length: 15 amino acids. Primers: 60 Vbeta forward and 13 Jbeta reverse. Assay used: immunoSEQ multiplex PCR; TCRdb lists only in-frame clones, some missing. Among over 30,000 clones listed, 70% to 90% were seen once. Study-wide findings and caveats: In a later analysis, specific HLA alleles were associated with 15,000 to 20,000 TCR beta sequences at a 0.05 false discovery rate.

Source material: PBMCs. The clonotype originates from a woman aged 40-49 years in good health and CMV-seropositive. V is TRBV6-6 and J is TRBJ1-1; 10 bases fit TRBD1. CDR3 region: CASSTQTGGIAEAFF. The CDR3, as DNA: TGTGCCAGCAGTACTCAGACAGGGGGCATCGCTGAAGCTTTCTTT.